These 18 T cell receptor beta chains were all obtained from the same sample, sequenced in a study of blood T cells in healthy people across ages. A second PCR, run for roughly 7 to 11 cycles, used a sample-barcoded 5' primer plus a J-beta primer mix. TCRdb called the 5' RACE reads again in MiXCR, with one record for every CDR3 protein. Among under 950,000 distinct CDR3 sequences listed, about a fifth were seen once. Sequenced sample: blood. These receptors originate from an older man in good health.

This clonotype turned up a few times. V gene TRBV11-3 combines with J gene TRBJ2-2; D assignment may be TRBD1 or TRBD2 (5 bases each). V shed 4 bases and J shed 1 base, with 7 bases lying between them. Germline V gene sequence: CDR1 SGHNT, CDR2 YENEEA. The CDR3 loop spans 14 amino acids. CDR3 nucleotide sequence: TGTGCCAGCAGCTGGGGACGGAACACCGGGGAGCTGTTTTTT. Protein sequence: CASSWGRNTGELFF.

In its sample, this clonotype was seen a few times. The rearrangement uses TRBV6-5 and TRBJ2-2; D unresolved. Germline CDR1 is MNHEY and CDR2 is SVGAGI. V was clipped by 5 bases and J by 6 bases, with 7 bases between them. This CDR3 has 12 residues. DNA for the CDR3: TGTGCCAGCAGTAGGCTTTCCGGGGAGCTGTTTTTT. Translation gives CASSRLSGELFF.

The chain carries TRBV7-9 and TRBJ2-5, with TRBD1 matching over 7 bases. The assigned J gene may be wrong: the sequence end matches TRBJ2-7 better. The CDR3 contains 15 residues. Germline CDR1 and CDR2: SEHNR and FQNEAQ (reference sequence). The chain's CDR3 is CASSVSPLTGHEQYF. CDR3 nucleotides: TGTGCCAGCAGCGTTTCGCCGCTGACAGGGCACGAGCAGTACTTC.

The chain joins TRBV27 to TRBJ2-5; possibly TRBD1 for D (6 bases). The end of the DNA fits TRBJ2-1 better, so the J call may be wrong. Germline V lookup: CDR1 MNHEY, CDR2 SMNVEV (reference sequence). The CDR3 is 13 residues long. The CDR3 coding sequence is TGTGCCAGCGCAGGGGCCGGGGTGTATGAGCAGTTCTTC. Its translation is CASAGAGVYEQFF.

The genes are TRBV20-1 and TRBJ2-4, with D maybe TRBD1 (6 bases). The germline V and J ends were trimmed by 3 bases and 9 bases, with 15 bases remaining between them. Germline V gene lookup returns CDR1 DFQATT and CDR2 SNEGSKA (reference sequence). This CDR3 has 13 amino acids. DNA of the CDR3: TGCAGTGCTAGTGGGGACAATTGGGGCATTCAGTACTTC. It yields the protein CSASGDNWGIQYF.

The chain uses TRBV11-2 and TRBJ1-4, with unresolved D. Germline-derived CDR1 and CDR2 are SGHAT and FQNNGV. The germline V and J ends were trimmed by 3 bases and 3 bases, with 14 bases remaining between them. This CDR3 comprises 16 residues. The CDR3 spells CASSFRGAGANEKLFF. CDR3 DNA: TGTGCCAGCAGCTTCAGAGGAGCTGGAGCTAATGAAAAACTGTTTTTT. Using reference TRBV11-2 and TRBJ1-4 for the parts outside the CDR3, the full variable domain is EAGVAQSPRYKIIEKRQSVAFWCNPISGHATLYWYQQILGQGPKLLIQFQNNGVVDDSQLPKDRFSAERLKGVDSTLKIQPAKLEDSAVYLCASSFRGAGANEKLFFGSGTQLSVL.

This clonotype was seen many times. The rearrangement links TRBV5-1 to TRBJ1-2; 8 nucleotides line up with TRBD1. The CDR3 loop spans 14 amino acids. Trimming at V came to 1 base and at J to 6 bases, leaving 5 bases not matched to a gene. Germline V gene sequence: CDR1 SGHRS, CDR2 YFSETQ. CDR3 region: CASSLWTGSDGYTF. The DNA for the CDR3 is TGCGCCAGCAGCTTGTGGACAGGGTCGGATGGCTACACCTTC.

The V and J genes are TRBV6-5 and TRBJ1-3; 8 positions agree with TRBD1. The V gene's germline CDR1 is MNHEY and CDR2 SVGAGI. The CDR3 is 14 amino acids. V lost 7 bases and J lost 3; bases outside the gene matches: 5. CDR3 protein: CASTEDRDGNTIYF. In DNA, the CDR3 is TGTGCCAGCACCGAGGACAGGGATGGAAACACCATATATTTT.

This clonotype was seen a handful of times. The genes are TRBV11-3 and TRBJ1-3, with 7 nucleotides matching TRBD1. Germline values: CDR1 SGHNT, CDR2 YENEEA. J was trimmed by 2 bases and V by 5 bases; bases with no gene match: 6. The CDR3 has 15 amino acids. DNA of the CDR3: TGTGCCAGCAGCGCCGTCACAGGGGCTGGAAACACCATATATTTT. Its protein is CASSAVTGAGNTIYF.

The CDR3 region is CAISEMADTEAFF. CDR3 nucleotide sequence: TGTGCCATCAGTGAGATGGCAGACACTGAAGCTTTCTTT. V gene TRBV10-3 combines with J gene TRBJ1-1; D is undetermined. Germline V gene lookup returns CDR1 ENHRY and CDR2 SYGVKD. V was trimmed by 2 bases and J by 3 bases, leaving 7 bases between them. This CDR3 region has 13 residues.

CDR3 nucleotide sequence: TGTGCCAGCAGGGCGACAGGTAATCAGCCCCAGCATTTT. The encoded protein is CASRATGNQPQHF. The chain has TRBV12-3 or TRBV12-4 and TRBJ1-5, with D maybe TRBD1 (6 bases). The CDR3 is 13 amino acids. V was cut by 6 bases and J by 4 bases, with 10 bases left in between.

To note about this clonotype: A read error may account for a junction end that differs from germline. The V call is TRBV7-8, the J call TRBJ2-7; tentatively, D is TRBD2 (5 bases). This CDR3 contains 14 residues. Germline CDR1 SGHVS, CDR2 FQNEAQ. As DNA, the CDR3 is TGTGCCAGCAGCTTAGAGCTACGAGGGCACGAGCACTACTTC. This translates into CASSLELRGHEHYF.

The DNA for the CDR3 is TGTGCCACCAGCAGAGATCTGGGGTGGATCACTGAAGCTTTCTTT. Translating gives CATSRDLGWITEAFF. V and J are TRBV15 and TRBJ1-1; D remains unclear. The germline V gene has CDR1 LNHNV and CDR2 YYDKDF (reference sequence). This CDR3 region has 15 residues. With 0 bases removed from V and 4 bases from J, the gap between germline ends came to 12 bases.

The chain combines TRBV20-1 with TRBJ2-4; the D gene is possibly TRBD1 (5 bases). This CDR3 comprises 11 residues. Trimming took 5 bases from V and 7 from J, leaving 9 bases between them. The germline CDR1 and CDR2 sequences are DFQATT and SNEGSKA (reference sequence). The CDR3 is CSAPGLNIQYF. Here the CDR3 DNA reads TGCAGTGCTCCAGGGCTGAACATTCAGTACTTC.

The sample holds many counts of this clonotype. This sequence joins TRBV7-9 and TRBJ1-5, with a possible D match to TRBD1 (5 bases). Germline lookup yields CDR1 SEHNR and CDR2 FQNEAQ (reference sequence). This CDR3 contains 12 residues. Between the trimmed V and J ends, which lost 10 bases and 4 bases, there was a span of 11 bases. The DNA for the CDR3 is TGTGCCACGGGGGTAGTAAATCAGCCCCAGCATTTT. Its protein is CATGVVNQPQHF.

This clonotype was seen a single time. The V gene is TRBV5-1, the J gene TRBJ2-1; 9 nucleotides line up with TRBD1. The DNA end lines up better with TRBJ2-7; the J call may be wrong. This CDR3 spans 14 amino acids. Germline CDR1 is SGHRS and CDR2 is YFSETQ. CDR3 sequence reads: CASSGRQGEFEQYF. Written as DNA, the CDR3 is TGCGCCAGCAGCGGGAGACAGGGGGAATTCGAGCAGTACTTC.

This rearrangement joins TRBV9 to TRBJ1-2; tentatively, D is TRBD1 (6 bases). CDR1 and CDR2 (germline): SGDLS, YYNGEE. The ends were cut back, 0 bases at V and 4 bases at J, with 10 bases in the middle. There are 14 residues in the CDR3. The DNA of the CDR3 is TGTGCCAGCAGCGTAGCGGGACAAAGCTATGGCTACACCTTC. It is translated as CASSVAGQSYGYTF.

DNA for the CDR3: TGTGCCAGCAGTTACGGGACCGCGGGGGGTCAGCCCCAGCATTTT. Amino acids: CASSYGTAGGQPQHF. The V call is TRBV6-2 or TRBV6-3, the J call TRBJ1-5; TRBD1 is a possible D gene (5 bases). The V gene's germline CDR1 is MNHEY and CDR2 SVGEGT. Between the trimmed V and J ends, which lost 2 bases and 6 bases, there was a span of 14 bases. The CDR3 contains 15 residues.